This T cell receptor beta chain emerged from a study of control samples from healthy donors and cancer patients. Data came from immunoSEQ multiplex PCR; TCRdb stores just in-frame clones and leaves some out. The sample yields 90,000 or so clones, 85% to 90% seen once. CDR1 is MGHRA and CDR2 is YSYEKL in the germline V gene. The CDR3 is 16 residues long. J lost 4 bases, V lost 2 bases, and 10 bases had no gene match. This sequence joins TRBV4-1 and TRBJ1-2; TRBD1 matches 7 bases. The clonotype originates from a woman aged 55-70 years in good health. The sequenced sample was blood. The CDR3 DNA reads as TGCGCCAGCAGCCAAACCCCGACGACAGGGCGCTATGGCTACACCTTC. As protein: CASSQTPTTGRYGYTF.